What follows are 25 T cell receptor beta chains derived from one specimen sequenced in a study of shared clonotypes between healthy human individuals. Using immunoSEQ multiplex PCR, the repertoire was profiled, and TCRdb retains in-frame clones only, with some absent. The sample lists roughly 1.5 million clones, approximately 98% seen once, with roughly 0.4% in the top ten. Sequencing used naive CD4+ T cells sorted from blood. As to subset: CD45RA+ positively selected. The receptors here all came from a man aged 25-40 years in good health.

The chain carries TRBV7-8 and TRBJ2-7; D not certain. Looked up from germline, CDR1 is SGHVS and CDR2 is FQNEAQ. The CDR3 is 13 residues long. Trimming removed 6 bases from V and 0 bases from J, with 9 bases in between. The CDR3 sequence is CASRMTGSYEQYF. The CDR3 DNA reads TGTGCCAGCAGAATGACGGGCTCCTACGAGCAGTACTTC.

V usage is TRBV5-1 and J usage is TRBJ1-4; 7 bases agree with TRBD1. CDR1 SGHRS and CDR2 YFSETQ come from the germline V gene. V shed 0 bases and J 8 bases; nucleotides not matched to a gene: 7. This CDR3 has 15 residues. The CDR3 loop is CASSLAGTAKEKLFF. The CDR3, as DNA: TGCGCCAGCAGCTTGGCCGGGACAGCCAAAGAAAAACTGTTTTTT.

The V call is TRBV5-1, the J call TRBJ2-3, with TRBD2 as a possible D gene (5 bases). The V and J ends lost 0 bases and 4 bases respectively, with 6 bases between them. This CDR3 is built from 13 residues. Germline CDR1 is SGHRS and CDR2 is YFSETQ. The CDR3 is CASSLERSDTQYF. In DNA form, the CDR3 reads TGCGCCAGCAGCTTGGAGCGGTCAGATACGCAGTATTTT.

CDR3 loop: CASREGIGNTEAFF. The CDR3, as DNA: TGTGCCAGCAGGGAAGGTATTGGAAACACTGAAGCTTTCTTT. V is TRBV25-1 and J is TRBJ1-1, with D unresolved. CDR3 length: 14 amino acids. V lost 6 bases and J 2 bases, leaving 13 bases between the germline ends. CDR1 is MGHDK, CDR2 SYGVNS, per germline. The variable domain in full, completed from reference TRBV25-1 and TRBJ1-1, reads EADIYQTPRYLVIGTGKKITLECSQTMGHDKMYWYQQDPGMELHLIHYSYGVNSTEKGDLSSESTVSRIRTEHFPLTLESARPSHTSQYLCASREGIGNTEAFFGQGTRLTVV.

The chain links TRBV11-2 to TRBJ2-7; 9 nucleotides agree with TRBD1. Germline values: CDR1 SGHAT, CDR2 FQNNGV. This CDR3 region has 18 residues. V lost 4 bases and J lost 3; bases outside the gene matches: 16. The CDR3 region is CASSSVRGTGHQNYEQYF. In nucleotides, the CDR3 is TGTGCCAGCAGCTCCGTCCGGGGGACAGGGCACCAAAACTACGAGCAGTACTTC.

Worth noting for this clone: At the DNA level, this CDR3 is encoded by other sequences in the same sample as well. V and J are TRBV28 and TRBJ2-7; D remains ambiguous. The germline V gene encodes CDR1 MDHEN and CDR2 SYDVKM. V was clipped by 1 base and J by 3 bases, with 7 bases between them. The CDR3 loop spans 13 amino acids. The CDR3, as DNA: TGTGCCAGCAGTTTATTGGCTGGCTACGAGCAGTACTTC. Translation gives CASSLLAGYEQYF.

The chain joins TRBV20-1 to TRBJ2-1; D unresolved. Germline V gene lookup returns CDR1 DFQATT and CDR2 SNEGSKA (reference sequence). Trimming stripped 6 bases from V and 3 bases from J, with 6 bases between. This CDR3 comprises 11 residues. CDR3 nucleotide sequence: TGCAGTGCCACCCACTACAATGAGCAGTTCTTC. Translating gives CSATHYNEQFF.

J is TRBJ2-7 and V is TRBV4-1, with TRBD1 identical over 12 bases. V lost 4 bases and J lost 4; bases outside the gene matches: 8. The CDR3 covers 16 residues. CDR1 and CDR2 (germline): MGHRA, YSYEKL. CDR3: CASSLAGTGGIYEQYF. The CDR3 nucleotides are TGCGCCAGCAGCCTAGCGGGGACAGGGGGCATATACGAGCAGTACTTC.

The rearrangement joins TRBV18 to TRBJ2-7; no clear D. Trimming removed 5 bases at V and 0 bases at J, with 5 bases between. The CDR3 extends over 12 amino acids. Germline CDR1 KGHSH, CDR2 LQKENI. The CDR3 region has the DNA TGTGCCAGCTCAACGGACTCCTACGAGCAGTACTTC. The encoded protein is CASSTDSYEQYF.

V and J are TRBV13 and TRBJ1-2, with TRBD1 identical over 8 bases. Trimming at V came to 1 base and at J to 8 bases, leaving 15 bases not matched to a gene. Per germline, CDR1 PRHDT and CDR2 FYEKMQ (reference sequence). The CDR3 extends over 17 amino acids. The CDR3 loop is CASSLELWRQGNEGYTF. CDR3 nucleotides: TGTGCCAGCAGCTTAGAATTGTGGAGACAGGGGAACGAAGGCTACACCTTC.

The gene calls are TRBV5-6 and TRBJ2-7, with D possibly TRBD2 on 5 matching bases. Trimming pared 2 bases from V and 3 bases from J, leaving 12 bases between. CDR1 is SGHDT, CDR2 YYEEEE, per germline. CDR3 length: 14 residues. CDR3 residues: CASSFFSAYYEQYF. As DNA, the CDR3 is TGTGCCAGCAGCTTCTTTAGCGCCTACTACGAGCAGTACTTC.

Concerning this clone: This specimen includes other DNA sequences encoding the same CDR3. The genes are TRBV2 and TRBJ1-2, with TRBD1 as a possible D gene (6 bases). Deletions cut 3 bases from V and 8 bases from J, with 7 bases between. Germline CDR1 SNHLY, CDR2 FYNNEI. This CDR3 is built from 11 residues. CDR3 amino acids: CASSDRGGYTF. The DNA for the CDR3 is TGTGCCAGCAGTGACAGGGGAGGCTACACCTTC.

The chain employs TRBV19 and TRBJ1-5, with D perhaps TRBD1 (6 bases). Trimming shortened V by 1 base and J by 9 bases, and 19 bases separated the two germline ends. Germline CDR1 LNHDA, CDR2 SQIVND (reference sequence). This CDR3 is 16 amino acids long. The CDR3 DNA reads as TGTGCCAGTAGTATAGTAGGACAGCCCTACCTTGGGCCCCAGCATTTT. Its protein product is CASSIVGQPYLGPQHF.

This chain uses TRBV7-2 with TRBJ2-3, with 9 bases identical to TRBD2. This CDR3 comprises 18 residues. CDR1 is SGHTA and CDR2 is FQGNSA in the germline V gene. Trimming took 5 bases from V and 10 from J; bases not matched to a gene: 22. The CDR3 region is CASSPARLADIVGNPQYF. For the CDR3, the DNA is TGTGCCAGCAGCCCCGCCCGACTAGCGGACATAGTCGGCAATCCGCAGTATTTT. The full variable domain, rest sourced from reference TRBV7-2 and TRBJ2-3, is GAGVSQSPSNKVTEKGKDVELRCDPISGHTALYWYRQSLGQGLEFLIYFQGNSAPDKSGLPSDRFSAERTGGSVSTLTIQRTQQEDSAVYLCASSPARLADIVGNPQYFGPGTRLTVL.

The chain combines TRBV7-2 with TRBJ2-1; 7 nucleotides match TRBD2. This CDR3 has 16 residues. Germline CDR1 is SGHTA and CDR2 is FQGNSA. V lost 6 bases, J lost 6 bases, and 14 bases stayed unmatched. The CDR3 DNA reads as TGTGCCAGCAGGAAAACATTTGGGGGGGTAATCAATGAGCAGTTCTTC. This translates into CASRKTFGGVINEQFF.

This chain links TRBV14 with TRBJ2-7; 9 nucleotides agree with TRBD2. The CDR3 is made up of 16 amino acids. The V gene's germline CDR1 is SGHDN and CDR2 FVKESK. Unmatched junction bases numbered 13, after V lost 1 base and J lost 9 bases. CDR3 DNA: TGTGCCAGCAGCCAAGGGACTAGCGCCGGGTTTGATCTGCAGTACTTC. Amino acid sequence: CASSQGTSAGFDLQYF.

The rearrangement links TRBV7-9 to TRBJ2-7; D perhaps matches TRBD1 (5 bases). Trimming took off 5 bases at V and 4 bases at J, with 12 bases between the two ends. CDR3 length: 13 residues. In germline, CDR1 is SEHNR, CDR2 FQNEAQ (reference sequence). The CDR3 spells CASSRQKGYEQYF. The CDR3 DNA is TGTGCCAGCAGCCGACAGAAGGGGTACGAGCAGTACTTC.

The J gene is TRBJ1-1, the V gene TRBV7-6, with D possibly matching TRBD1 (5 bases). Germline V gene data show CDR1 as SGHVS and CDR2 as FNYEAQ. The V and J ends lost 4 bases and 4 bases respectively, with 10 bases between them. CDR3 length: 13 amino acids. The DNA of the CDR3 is TGTGCCAGCAGCTCGGGACCTGTCACTGAAGCTTTCTTT. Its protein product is CASSSGPVTEAFF.

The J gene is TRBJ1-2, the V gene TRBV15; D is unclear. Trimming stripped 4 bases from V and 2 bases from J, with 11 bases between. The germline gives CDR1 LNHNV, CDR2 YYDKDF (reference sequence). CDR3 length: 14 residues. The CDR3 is CATSTLPGNYGYTF. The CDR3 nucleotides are TGTGCCACCAGCACTTTACCGGGAAACTATGGCTACACCTTC.

CDR3 in amino acids: CASSRAGLAGGPSHEQFF. In DNA, the CDR3 is TGCGCCAGCAGCAGGGCGGGACTAGCGGGAGGGCCCTCGCATGAGCAGTTCTTC. The chain links TRBV5-1 to TRBJ2-1; 16 positions match TRBD2. From germline, CDR1 is SGHRS and CDR2 YFSETQ. V lost 4 bases, J lost 8 bases, and 12 bases stayed unmatched. CDR3 length: 18 amino acids.

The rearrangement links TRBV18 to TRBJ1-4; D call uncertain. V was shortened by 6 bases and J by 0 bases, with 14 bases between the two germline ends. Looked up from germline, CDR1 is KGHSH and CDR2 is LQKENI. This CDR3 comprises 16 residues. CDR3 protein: CASSPKVSATNEKLFF. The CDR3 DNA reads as TGTGCCAGCTCCCCGAAGGTATCCGCAACTAATGAAAAACTGTTTTTT. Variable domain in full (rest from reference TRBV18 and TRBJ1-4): NAGVMQNPRHLVRRRGQEARLRCSPMKGHSHVYWYRQLPEEGLKFMVYLQKENIIDESGMPKERFSAEFPKEGPSILRIQQVVRGDSAAYFCASSPKVSATNEKLFFGSGTQLSVL.

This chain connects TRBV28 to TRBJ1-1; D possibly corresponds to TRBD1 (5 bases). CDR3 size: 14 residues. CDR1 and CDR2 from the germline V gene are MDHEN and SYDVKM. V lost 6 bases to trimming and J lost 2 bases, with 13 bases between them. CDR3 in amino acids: CASSYQGDNTEAFF. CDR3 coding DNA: TGTGCCAGCAGCTACCAGGGCGACAACACTGAAGCTTTCTTT.

CDR3 sequence: CASSSQAKNIQYF. In DNA form, the CDR3 reads TGTGCCAGCAGTTCACAAGCCAAAAACATTCAGTACTTC. The chain uses TRBV28 and TRBJ2-4; D unresolved. The germline V and J ends were trimmed by 4 bases and 0 bases, with 4 bases remaining between them. The CDR3 spans 13 residues. Looked up from germline, CDR1 is MDHEN and CDR2 is SYDVKM. The complete variable domain, with remaining parts taken from reference TRBV28 and TRBJ2-4, reads DVKVTQSSRYLVKRTGEKVFLECVQDMDHENMFWYRQDPGLGLRLIYFSYDVKMKEKGDIPEGYSVSREKKERFSLILESASTNQTSMYLCASSSQAKNIQYFGAGTRLSVL.

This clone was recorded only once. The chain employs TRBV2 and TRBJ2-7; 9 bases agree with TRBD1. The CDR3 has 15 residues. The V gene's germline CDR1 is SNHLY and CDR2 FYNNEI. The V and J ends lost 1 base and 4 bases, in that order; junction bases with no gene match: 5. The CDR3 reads CASSEEMGQGYEQYF. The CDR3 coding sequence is TGTGCCAGCAGTGAAGAAATGGGACAGGGTTACGAGCAGTACTTC.

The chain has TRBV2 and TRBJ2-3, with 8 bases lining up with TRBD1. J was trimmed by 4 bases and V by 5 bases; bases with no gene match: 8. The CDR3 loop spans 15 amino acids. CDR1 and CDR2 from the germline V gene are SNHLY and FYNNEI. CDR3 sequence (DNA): TGTGCCAGCAGTCCGACAGGGGTCGGCGCAGATACGCAGTATTTT. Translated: CASSPTGVGADTQYF.